This TCR beta chain was recovered during a study of T cells expressing NK-cell markers (dated by TCRdb to about 2020). Regarding the study in general: Eight donors provided sorted CD3+CD56+NKG2C+, CD3+CD56+NKG2C- and CD3+CD56-NKG2C+ T-cell subsets, whose TCR beta-chain repertoires were profiled. Among the eight sequenced donors, seven were HCMV-seropositive and one was HCMV-seronegative. The eight sequenced donors were randomly selected healthy volunteers, three men and five women. Illumina HiSeq 2000/2500, MiSeq or NextSeq was used to sequence libraries as 2 x 150 bp reads. Points the paper makes about the study in general: Those dominant clonotypes were again the most abundant among CD3+CD56-NKG2C+ cells in a few donors, at about 28.3-65%. Whether the expanded NKG2C-expressing T cell clones were specific for HCMV antigens was left unclear. In six donors, the dominant CD3+CD56+NKG2C+ clonotypes ranked among the top 10 CD8+ clonotypes, making up about 1.0-7.5% of CD8+ T cells.

Sequencing used an Illumina HiSeq 2000. TCR beta cDNA libraries were prepared using 5'RACE template switching, which introduced a universal primer site and unique molecular identifiers. Priming for cDNA synthesis came from the TCR beta constant segment, and two successive PCR amplification steps followed. Regarding the original processing steps: MIGEC was used to demultiplex reads and group reads by UMI, and MiTCR was used to assemble and quantify clonotypes. To exclude erroneous sequences, any TCR cDNA sequence not supported by at least two reads was discarded. The tcR package was used for downstream repertoire analysis, with clonotypes matched between fractions based on CDR3 nucleotide sequence plus V segment. VDJmatch was used to annotate antigen specificity against VDJdb, with one amino acid substitution allowed in CDR3. Once TCRdb had reprocessed the reads, it stored one entry per CDR3 protein sequence and supplied no DNA. These V and J calls originate from TCRdb's pipeline instead of the authors' own analysis. This sample's table has entries for approximately 550,000 distinct CDR3 sequences. Less than 4.5% of the sample lies in the top ten.

HCMV serostatus was determined by detecting HCMV-specific IgG in serum with a commercial ELISA kit. Ficoll density gradient centrifugation was used to isolate peripheral blood mononuclear cells from blood. With respect to this clonotype: No cognate antigen has been identified for it.

Reading from cysteine to phenylalanine, the CDR3 counts 16 amino acids. Only the protein sequence is given. From the germline V gene (reference sequence), CDR1 is LNHNV and CDR2 is YYDKDF. The chain is encoded by TRBV15 joined to TRBJ2-2; TCRdb indicates TRBD2, and absent DNA this call remains unverified. The sequence was collected from a man younger than 35 in good health. Donor details come from another sample of the same person, matched by shared clones. Sample: blood T cells: a sorted CD56 or NKG2C T cell subset, CD4+ or CD8+ T cells, or bulk PBMC T cells (not recorded which). The CDR3 region: CATSRDGTSGAGELFF.